Sequencing of this T cell receptor (beta chain) was carried out in a study of T cell changes during pregnancy in multiple sclerosis. Sequenced by immunoSEQ multiplex PCR; TCRdb stores in-frame clones only, minus some. The sample yields fewer than 35,000 clones, about nine tenths seen once. Material: CD8+ T cells from peripheral blood mononuclear cells, obtained in the second trimester of pregnancy. The receptor comes from a female donor with multiple sclerosis, enrolled in a pregnancy study.

DNA for the CDR3: TGTGCCAGCACCCTCCACAATGAGCAGTTCTTC. Translated, it gives CASTLHNEQFF. The chain links TRBV5-4 to TRBJ2-1; D gene ambiguous. V was trimmed by 6 bases and J by 5 bases, leaving 6 bases between them. The CDR3 totals 11 residues. Germline V CDR1 and CDR2: SGHNT, YYREEE (reference sequence).